This record covers a single T cell receptor (beta chain). The junction departs from the called germline gene at one end, perhaps through a read error. Ten immunoSEQ deep assay plates held the unsorted PBMC DNA. The table came from immunoSEQ multiplex PCR; TCRdb's copy has only in-frame clones and leaves some out. Here the sample spans about 560,000 clones, around 80% being singletons. CDR1 and CDR2 from the germline V gene are SSHAT and FNYEAQ (reference sequence). The CDR3 length is 13 residues. The sample belongs to a study of shared clonotypes between healthy human individuals. Donation came from healthy HIV-negative adults that had no recent acute infections or vaccinations.

The TCR originated in a woman in her forties in good health. Some clones in this sample may be carry-over from other donors' samples. Sequences were obtained from PBMCs. The chain has TRBV7-7 and TRBJ2-1; tentatively, D is TRBD2 (6 bases). The CDR3 nucleotides are TGTGCTAGCAGCCCCCACCGGGAGCATGAGCAGTTCTTC. As protein: CASSPHREHEQFF.